The clone carrying this TCR beta chain was detected many times. The CDR3 runs 13 residues. Germline CDR1 and CDR2: ENHRY and SYGVKD. With 1 base clipped from V and 6 bases from J, the junction kept 2 bases outside the gene matches. The source of the sample is a study of T cells in Graves' hyperthyroidism and ophthalmopathy. It was RNA transcripts that yielded the amplified TCR beta CDR3 regions. A first-round RT-PCR of the TCR CDR3 used the HTBI primer set. TCRdb passed the multiplex PCR reads through MiXCR, listing each CDR3 protein once. The table includes 650,000 to 700,000 distinct CDR3 sequences, roughly 17% detected once.

The receptor was isolated from a man in his fifties or sixties with Graves' hyperthyroidism. The specimen sequenced was blood. The chain employs TRBV10-3 and TRBJ1-2, with 7 bases that match TRBD1. CDR3 region: CAISEWTGDGYTF. The DNA of the CDR3 is TGTGCCATCAGTGAGTGGACAGGCGATGGCTACACCTTC.